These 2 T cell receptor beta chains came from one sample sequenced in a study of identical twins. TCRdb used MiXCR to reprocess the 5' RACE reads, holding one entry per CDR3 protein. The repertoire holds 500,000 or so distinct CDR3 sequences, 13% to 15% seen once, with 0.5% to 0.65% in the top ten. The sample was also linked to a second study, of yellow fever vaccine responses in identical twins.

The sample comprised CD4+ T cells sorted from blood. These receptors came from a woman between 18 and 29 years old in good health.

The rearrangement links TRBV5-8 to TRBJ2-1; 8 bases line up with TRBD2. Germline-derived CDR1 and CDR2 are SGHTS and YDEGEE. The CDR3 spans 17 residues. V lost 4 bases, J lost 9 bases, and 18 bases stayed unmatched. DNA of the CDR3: TGTGCCAGCAGCCCCGGGACTAGAGGATTCAAACAGGGTGAGCAGTTCTTC. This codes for CASSPGTRGFKQGEQFF.

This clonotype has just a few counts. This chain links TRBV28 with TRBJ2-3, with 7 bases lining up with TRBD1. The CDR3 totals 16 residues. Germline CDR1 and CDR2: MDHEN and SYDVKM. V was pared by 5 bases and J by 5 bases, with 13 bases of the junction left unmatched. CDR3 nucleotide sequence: TGTGCCAGCAGTCCCGAGACAGGGCAAAGAAAAGATACGCAGTATTTT. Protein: CASSPETGQRKDTQYF.